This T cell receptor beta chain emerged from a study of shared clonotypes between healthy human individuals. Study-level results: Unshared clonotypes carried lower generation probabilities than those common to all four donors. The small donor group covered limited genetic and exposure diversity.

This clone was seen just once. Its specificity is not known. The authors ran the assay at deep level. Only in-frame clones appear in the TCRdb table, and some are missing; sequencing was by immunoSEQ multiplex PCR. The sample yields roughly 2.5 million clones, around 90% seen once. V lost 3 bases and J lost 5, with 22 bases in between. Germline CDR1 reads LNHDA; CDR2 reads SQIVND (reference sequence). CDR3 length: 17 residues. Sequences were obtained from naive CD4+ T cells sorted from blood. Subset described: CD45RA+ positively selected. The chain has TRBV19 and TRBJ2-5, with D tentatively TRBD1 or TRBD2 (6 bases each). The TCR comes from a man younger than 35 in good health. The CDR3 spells CASSMRQTGGERETQYF. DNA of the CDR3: TGTGCCAGTAGTATGCGACAGACAGGCGGGGAAAGGGAGACCCAGTACTTC.